The present T cell receptor (beta chain) was sequenced within a study of blood T cell repertoires in COVID-19. Study as a whole: Material from acute and convalescent COVID-19 was sourced from the United States, Italy and Spain. The cDNA or gDNA used as material had been derived from T cells, B-cell-depleted T cells, or PBMCs.

With 2 bases clipped from V and 3 bases from J, the junction kept 4 bases outside the gene matches. The germline CDR1 and CDR2 sequences are MDHEN and SYDVKM. The CDR3 loop spans 15 amino acids. Per the original methods: Amplifying reference gene primers gave estimates of nucleated cell counts. Here immunoSEQ multiplex PCR was the method, and the copy in TCRdb shows in-frame clones only, minus some. The D gene and trimming were derived from the DNA, and the V and J assignments and clone size from that table. The data hold roughly 100,000 clones, with roughly 86% observed a single time. The sample comprised peripheral blood. The chain employs TRBV28 and TRBJ1-5, with 7 bases lining up with TRBD1. This TCR derives from a man aged 50 or older with active or convalescent COVID-19. The CDR3 spells CASSLPDRDNQPQHF. In DNA form, the CDR3 reads TGTGCCAGCAGTTTACCTGACAGGGACAATCAGCCCCAGCATTTT.